This is a list of T cell receptor beta chains from one sample in a study of blood T cell repertoires in COVID-19. Assay: immunoSEQ multiplex PCR; the TCRdb copy retains only in-frame clones and omits some. Among around 60,000 clones, around 80% were seen once, and the ten largest hold 5.6%. The sequencing sample was made of peripheral blood. These receptors came from an older woman with acute or convalescent COVID-19. Both conserved end residues are part of each CDR3. D genes are given only for firm matches. Rows give clone size only sometimes, using once, few, many, or a class for an expanded clone.

J: TRBJ1-2; length: 15; D: -; V: TRBV7-9; size: -; CDR3: CASSPPRDVNYGYTF; DNA: TGTGCCAGCAGCCCCCCGAGGGATGTCAACTATGGCTACACCTTC
J: TRBJ2-1; length: 17; D: TRBD2; V: TRBV9; size: -; CDR3: CASSTGLAANSYNEQFF; DNA: TGTGCCAGCAGCACAGGACTAGCGGCGAACTCCTACAATGAGCAGTTCTTC
J: TRBJ1-2; length: 14; D: TRBD1; V: TRBV19; size: few; CDR3: CASRRTGELYGYTF; DNA: TGTGCCAGTAGACGGACAGGGGAACTCTATGGCTACACCTTC
J: TRBJ1-1; length: 17; D: TRBD1; V: TRBV4-2; size: -; CDR3: CASSNQAGGTANTEAFF; DNA: TGTGCCAGCAGTAATCAGGCAGGGGGCACGGCGAACACTGAAGCTTTCTTT
J: TRBJ1-6; length: 14; D: -; V: TRBV14; size: -; CDR3: CASSPSAPSSPLHF; DNA: TGTGCCAGCAGCCCGTCTGCGCCGAGCTCACCCCTCCACTTT
J: TRBJ1-3; length: 15; D: -; V: TRBV9; size: -; CDR3: CASSPRVNSGNTIYF; DNA: TGTGCCAGCAGCCCCCGCGTGAACTCTGGAAACACCATATATTTT
J: TRBJ2-3; length: 17; D: TRBD2; V: TRBV4-2; size: -; CDR3: CASSQATRGGGTDTQYF; DNA: TGTGCCAGCAGCCAAGCCACCCGGGGGGGCGGCACAGATACGCAGTATTTT
J: TRBJ2-5; length: 13; D: TRBD2; V: TRBV6-6; size: -; CDR3: CATLRTRQETQYF; DNA: TGTGCCACCCTTCGGACTAGGCAAGAGACCCAGTACTTC
J: TRBJ1-2; length: 14; D: TRBD1; V: TRBV30; size: -; CDR3: CAWSARQGGYGYTF; DNA: TGTGCCTGGAGTGCCCGACAGGGTGGCTATGGCTACACCTTC
J: TRBJ2-7; length: 14; D: TRBD1; V: TRBV5-4; size: -; CDR3: CASSLDRGDYEQYF; DNA: TGTGCCAGCAGCTTGGACAGGGGAGACTACGAGCAGTACTTC
J: TRBJ2-4; length: 17; D: TRBD2; V: TRBV7-2; size: -; CDR3: CASSLGPGGLAKNIQYF; DNA: TGTGCCAGCAGCTTGGGCCCGGGGGGATTAGCCAAAAACATTCAGTACTTC
J: TRBJ1-5; length: 16; D: -; V: TRBV6-2/TRBV6-3; size: once; CDR3: CASSYNRGAGGQPQHF; DNA: TGTGCCAGCAGTTACAATCGGGGCGCGGGGGGTCAGCCCCAGCATTTT
J: TRBJ1-3; length: 16; D: TRBD1; V: TRBV29-1; size: -; CDR3: CSVAQTGGSSGNTIYF; DNA: TGCAGCGTTGCACAAACAGGGGGATCCTCTGGAAACACCATATATTTT
J: TRBJ1-5; length: 16; D: -; V: TRBV7-9; size: -; CDR3: CASSPGAQGRREPQHF; DNA: TGTGCCAGCAGCCCCGGGGCCCAGGGGCGAAGGGAGCCCCAGCATTTT
J: TRBJ1-2; length: 16; D: TRBD1; V: TRBV2; size: few; CDR3: CASSESRGQGASGYTF; DNA: TGTGCCAGCAGTGAGTCTAGGGGACAGGGGGCGAGTGGCTACACCTTC
J: TRBJ2-3; length: 16; D: TRBD2; V: TRBV2; size: -; CDR3: CASSEAPSGRGDTQYF; DNA: TGTGCCAGCAGTGAAGCTCCTAGCGGGAGGGGAGATACGCAGTATTTT
J: TRBJ2-3; length: 15; D: TRBD2; V: TRBV6-5; size: few; CDR3: CASSVSSGGGGTQYF; DNA: TGTGCCAGCAGCGTAAGCAGCGGGGGGGGAGGTACGCAGTATTTT
J: TRBJ2-2; length: 13; D: -; V: TRBV11-2; size: once; CDR3: CASSLGYSGELFF; DNA: TGTGCCAGCAGCCTCGGGTATTCTGGGGAGCTGTTTTTT
J: TRBJ2-7; length: 13; D: TRBD2; V: TRBV7-9; size: few; CDR3: CASSPGLAGEQYF; DNA: TGTGCCAGCAGCCCGGGACTAGCGGGGGAGCAGTACTTC
J: TRBJ2-2; length: 16; D: TRBD2; V: TRBV3-1/TRBV3-2; size: -; CDR3: CASSLRTSGGPGELFF; DNA: TGTGCCAGCAGCCTCCGGACTAGCGGGGGCCCCGGGGAGCTGTTTTTT
J: TRBJ2-7; length: 15; D: TRBD1; V: TRBV5-1; size: -; CDR3: CASSQGQGNSYEQYF; DNA: TGCGCCAGCAGCCAGGGACAGGGCAACTCCTACGAGCAGTACTTC
J: TRBJ1-2; length: 13; D: -; V: TRBV4-1; size: -; CDR3: CASSQERGYGYTF; DNA: TGCGCCAGCAGCCAAGAGAGAGGCTATGGCTACACCTTC
J: TRBJ2-3; length: 16; D: -; V: TRBV5-1; size: -; CDR3: CASSLGLRQGGDTQYF; DNA: TGCGCCAGCAGCTTGGGGCTTCGGCAGGGGGGCGATACGCAGTATTTT
J: TRBJ1-4; length: 17; D: -; V: TRBV10-3; size: few; CDR3: CAISVSAGRATNEKLFF; DNA: TGTGCCATCAGTGTCAGTGCCGGGAGGGCAACTAATGAAAAACTGTTTTTT
J: TRBJ1-1; length: 15; D: -; V: TRBV18; size: -; CDR3: CASSPSSGWETEAFF; DNA: TGTGCCAGCTCACCATCCTCGGGGTGGGAAACTGAAGCTTTCTTT
J: TRBJ1-2; length: 13; D: -; V: TRBV6-5; size: once; CDR3: CATQPPEQYGYTF; DNA: TGTGCCACCCAACCCCCCGAACAATATGGCTACACCTTC
J: TRBJ1-2; length: 15; D: TRBD1; V: TRBV4-1; size: -; CDR3: CASSQPGQGLFGYTF; DNA: TGCGCCAGCAGCCAGCCCGGACAGGGTCTGTTTGGCTACACCTTC
J: TRBJ1-1; length: 14; D: -; V: TRBV4-1; size: -; CDR3: CASSQGSGVYEAFF; DNA: TGCGCCAGCAGCCAAGGGTCTGGTGTCTATGAAGCTTTCTTT
J: TRBJ2-7; length: 16; D: TRBD2; V: TRBV5-1; size: -; CDR3: CASSLAGGPTSYEQYF; DNA: TGCGCCAGCAGCTTAGCGGGGGGGCCCACCTCCTACGAGCAGTACTTC
J: TRBJ2-5; length: 14; D: -; V: TRBV5-1; size: -; CDR3: CASSLTGFQETQYF; DNA: TGCGCCAGCAGCTTGACGGGGTTTCAAGAGACCCAGTACTTC
J: TRBJ1-2; length: 15; D: -; V: TRBV7-3; size: -; CDR3: CASSPNPGEIGGYTF; DNA: TGTGCCAGCAGCCCCAACCCCGGGGAGATAGGTGGCTACACCTTC
J: TRBJ2-3; length: 16; D: TRBD2; V: TRBV6-2/TRBV6-3; size: -; CDR3: CASSGLAGHRADTQYF; DNA: TGTGCCAGCAGTGGACTAGCGGGCCACCGGGCAGATACGCAGTATTTT
J: TRBJ1-1; length: 17; D: TRBD1; V: TRBV14; size: -; CDR3: CASSPRTPTGQNTEAFF; DNA: TGTGCCAGCAGCCCACGAACCCCGACAGGGCAGAACACTGAAGCTTTCTTT
J: TRBJ2-7; length: 16; D: TRBD2; V: TRBV4-1; size: -; CDR3: CASSQPGLAGVSEQYF; DNA: TGCGCCAGCAGCCAACCGGGACTAGCGGGGGTTAGTGAGCAGTACTTC
J: TRBJ1-2; length: 16; D: -; V: TRBV6-5; size: -; CDR3: CASSYEAVGLNYGYTF; DNA: TGTGCCAGCAGTTACGAAGCTGTCGGACTGAACTATGGCTACACCTTC
J: TRBJ1-2; length: 15; D: -; V: TRBV9; size: -; CDR3: CASSPSGGANYGYTF; DNA: TGTGCCAGCAGCCCGTCCGGGGGAGCTAACTATGGCTACACCTTC
J: TRBJ2-7; length: 12; D: TRBD1; V: TRBV2; size: -; CDR3: CASGQGVGEQYF; DNA: TGTGCCTCGGGACAGGGGGTGGGGGAGCAGTACTTC
J: TRBJ1-1; length: 14; D: -; V: TRBV9; size: few; CDR3: CASSVDPLNTEAFF; DNA: TGTGCCAGCAGCGTAGATCCATTGAACACTGAAGCTTTCTTT
J: TRBJ1-1; length: 13; D: -; V: TRBV6-5; size: -; CDR3: CASSLQGNTEAFF; DNA: TGTGCCAGCAGTTTACAGGGGAACACTGAAGCTTTCTTT
J: TRBJ1-3; length: 14; D: -; V: TRBV5-1; size: -; CDR3: CASSGGASGNTIYF; DNA: TGCGCCAGCAGCGGGGGGGCCTCTGGAAACACCATATATTTT
J: TRBJ1-6; length: 15; D: TRBD1; V: TRBV7-6; size: -; CDR3: CASSPGTGTNSPLHF; DNA: TGTGCCAGCAGCCCCGGGACAGGGACAAATTCACCCCTCCACTTT